Shown below are 13 T cell receptor beta chains from a single sample sequenced in a study of early T cells in non-severe SARS-CoV-2 infection. TCRdb re-derived calls from the 5' RACE reads in MiXCR, one entry per CDR3 protein. The data show fewer than 25,000 distinct CDR3 sequences, 3% to 4% seen once. What was sequenced was whole blood. All receptors derive from an adult who was a healthcare worker with PCR-confirmed SARS-CoV-2 infection or an uninfected control (not recorded which).

This clonotype was recorded at least ten times. This chain uses TRBV7-9 with TRBJ1-1, with D perhaps matching TRBD1 (5 bases). Trimming took 6 bases from V and 7 from J, leaving 21 bases between them. This CDR3 spans 15 amino acids. CDR1 is SEHNR and CDR2 is FQNEAQ in the germline V gene (reference sequence). CDR3 in DNA: TGTGCCAGCAGTTGGGAGGCAGGGTCGGGAATTGAAGCTTTCTTT. This encodes CASSWEAGSGIEAFF.

This clonotype was detected ten times or more. The V call is TRBV20-1, the J call TRBJ1-4; D unclear. The germline V gene has CDR1 DFQATT and CDR2 SNEGSKA (reference sequence). V lost 3 bases, J lost 0 bases, and 11 bases lay in between. The CDR3 runs to 15 residues. The CDR3, as DNA: TGCAGTGCTAGGGACCGCCCTGCAACTAATGAAAAACTGTTTTTT. It yields the protein CSARDRPATNEKLFF.

This clonotype was observed at least ten times. This sequence joins TRBV6-2 or TRBV6-3 and TRBJ2-7; 13 nucleotides agree with TRBD2. CDR1 MNHEY and CDR2 SVGEGT come from the germline V gene. Trimming removed 10 bases from V and 7 bases from J; junction bases left unmatched: 7. This CDR3 comprises 13 residues. CDR3 sequence: CATGLAGVQEQYF. The CDR3 coding sequence is TGTGCCACCGGACTAGCGGGAGTCCAAGAGCAGTACTTC.

This clonotype was picked up many times. The V and J genes are TRBV7-2 and TRBJ1-1; no firm D call. The CDR3 runs 13 residues. The V gene lost 1 base and the J gene lost 6 bases, with 9 bases spanning the gap. Germline V gives CDR1 SGHTA, CDR2 FQGNSA. As DNA, the CDR3 is TGTGCCAGCAGCTTAGACTTCCAGGCTGAAGCTTTCTTT. Its protein product is CASSLDFQAEAFF.

This clonotype was counted many times. This rearrangement joins TRBV6-2 or TRBV6-3 to TRBJ2-7; TRBD1 or TRBD2 may be the D gene (5 bases each). Between the trimmed V and J ends, which lost 7 bases and 2 bases, there was a span of 15 bases. This CDR3 has 14 amino acids. Germline lookup yields CDR1 MNHEY and CDR2 SVGEGT. The CDR3 loop reads CASNRDAPTYEQYF. The CDR3 DNA is TGTGCCAGCAACCGGGACGCCCCGACCTACGAGCAGTACTTC.

Ten or more counts support this clonotype. The rearrangement joins TRBV20-1 to TRBJ2-7; TRBD1 aligns across 11 bases. The CDR3 has 16 residues. Trimming cost V 3 bases and J 3 bases; bases outside gene matches: 10. CDR1 and CDR2 from the germline V gene are DFQATT and SNEGSKA (reference sequence). The CDR3 spells CSASWSIGTGGYEQYF. The CDR3 DNA sequence: TGCAGTGCTAGCTGGTCCATCGGGACAGGGGGCTACGAGCAGTACTTC.

This clonotype was counted many times. CDR3 sequence: CSVGQRGGDTQYF. The CDR3, as DNA: TGCAGCGTGGGCCAGCGGGGGGGTGATACGCAGTATTTT. The V and J genes are TRBV29-1 and TRBJ2-3; 10 nucleotides agree with TRBD2. The CDR3 runs to 13 residues. The germline CDR1 and CDR2 sequences are SQVTM and ANQGSEA. Trimming cost V 6 bases and J 6 bases; bases outside gene matches: 6.

This clonotype was counted at least ten times. The junction departs from germline at one end; a sequencing error may be responsible. The rearrangement uses TRBV20-1 and TRBJ2-7, with TRBD2 matching 13 bases. CDR3 size: 14 residues. Per germline, CDR1 DFQATT and CDR2 SNEGSKA (reference sequence). The CDR3 DNA reads as TGCAGTGCTGGCTCAACCGGGACTAGCGGGACCCGGCACTTC. It is translated as CSAGSTGTSGTRHF.

CDR3 loop: CASDLRDGSAGWQFF. CDR3 nucleotide sequence: TGTGCCAGCGACCTCCGGGACGGATCCGCGGGATGGCAGTTCTTC. J is TRBJ2-1 and V is TRBV2, with D maybe TRBD2 (6 bases). CDR3 length equals 15 residues. The ends were cut back, 8 bases at V and 12 bases at J, with 26 bases in the middle. CDR1 and CDR2 from the germline V gene are SNHLY and FYNNEI.

In this sample, this clonotype turned up many times. V and J are TRBV18 and TRBJ1-1; D is unclear. The CDR3 spans 13 residues. Germline CDR1 reads KGHSH; CDR2 reads LQKENI. With 0 bases removed from V and 3 bases from J, the gap between germline ends came to 5 bases. CDR3 nucleotide sequence: TGTGCCAGCTCACCACCGTTGGACACTGAAGCTTTCTTT. It translates to CASSPPLDTEAFF.

The sample holds many counts of this clonotype. The chain carries TRBV7-8 and TRBJ1-3; possible D gene TRBD1, 5 bases. This CDR3 spans 14 amino acids. CDR1 is SGHVS, CDR2 FQNEAQ, per germline. V lost 6 bases and J lost 4, with 13 bases in between. The CDR3 protein is CASRMGESGNTIYF. The CDR3 DNA reads as TGTGCCAGCAGGATGGGGGAATCAGGAAACACCATATATTTT.

This clonotype was found many times. The chain carries TRBV11-2 and TRBJ2-1; possible D gene TRBD2, 7 bases. Germline assignment: CDR1 SGHAT and CDR2 FQNNGV. Trimming cost V 4 bases and J 11 bases, with 24 bases left between them. The CDR3 loop spans 16 amino acids. The CDR3: CASSSGYGGPKDKQFF. Here the CDR3 DNA reads TGTGCCAGCAGCTCAGGGTACGGGGGGCCTAAAGATAAGCAGTTCTTC. The whole variable domain, remainder taken from reference TRBV11-2 and TRBJ2-1, is EAGVAQSPRYKIIEKRQSVAFWCNPISGHATLYWYQQILGQGPKLLIQFQNNGVVDDSQLPKDRFSAERLKGVDSTLKIQPAKLEDSAVYLCASSSGYGGPKDKQFFGPGTRLTVL.

This clonotype was found many times. The CDR3 nucleotides are TGTGCCAGCAGTTTGAGCGGGGGACCCTACGAGCAGTACTTC. Translated, it gives CASSLSGGPYEQYF. The chain is built from TRBV27 and TRBJ2-7, with TRBD2 matching over 8 bases. The junction had 3 bases not matched to a gene; V was cut back by 3 bases and J by 2 bases. Germline V gene data show CDR1 as MNHEY and CDR2 as SMNVEV (reference sequence). There are 14 residues in the CDR3.